One sample yielded the 23 T cell receptor beta chains listed below, sequenced in a study of CD8 T cells in ankylosing spondylitis. Study results and limitations: Ankylosing spondylitis blood seemed to carry a telltale TCR beta motif made of several highly homologous variants.

Each CDR3 protein is one row after TCRdb ran MiXCR on the 5' RACE reads. This repertoire shows approximately 540,000 distinct CDR3 sequences, over 9.5% found once; its top ten account for approximately 6.2%. The antigens of these receptors remain unknown. Sequences were obtained from blood, either unsorted or a sorted T cell fraction (not recorded which). All receptors derive from a male donor with ankylosing spondylitis.

The CDR3 spells CASKGAGNTGELFF. The CDR3, as DNA: TGTGCCAGCAAGGGGGCCGGGAACACCGGGGAGCTGTTTTTT. The V call is TRBV6-1, the J call TRBJ2-2; the match to TRBD1 covers 7 bases. The junction had 3 bases not matched to a gene; V was cut back by 7 bases and J by 1 base. Germline assignment: CDR1 MNHNS and CDR2 SASEGT. There are 14 residues in the CDR3.

In its sample, this clonotype was seen many times. The gene calls are TRBV29-1 and TRBJ1-1; D might be TRBD1 (5 bases). The CDR3 contains 11 residues. The germline V gene encodes CDR1 SQVTM and CDR2 ANQGSEA. Deletions cut 2 bases from V and 10 bases from J, with 11 bases between. The CDR3 DNA reads TGCAGCGTTGAAAGGGGCGGAGGAGCTTTCTTT. This encodes CSVERGGGAFF. The full variable domain, rest sourced from reference TRBV29-1 and TRBJ1-1, is SAVISQKPSRDICQRGTSLTIQCQVDSQVTMMFWYRQQPGQSLTLIATANQGSEATYESGFVIDKFPISRPNLTFSTLTVSNMSPEDSSIYLCSVERGGGAFFGQGTRLTVV.

The chain recombines TRBV5-1 with TRBJ2-2; TRBD2 is a possible D gene (6 bases). V was trimmed by 3 bases and J by 3 bases, leaving 9 bases between them. The germline CDR1 and CDR2 sequences are SGHRS and YFSETQ. The CDR3 extends over 14 amino acids. Here the CDR3 DNA reads TGCGCCAGCAGCTGGGACTGGGACACCGGGGAGCTGTTTTTT. This codes for CASSWDWDTGELFF.

This clonotype was observed a few times. The V call is TRBV6-1, the J call TRBJ1-5; 11 bases agree with TRBD1. Germline values: CDR1 MNHNS, CDR2 SASEGT. The CDR3 consists of 14 residues. The V and J ends lost 6 bases and 6 bases, in that order; junction bases with no gene match: 4. CDR3 nucleotide sequence: TGTGCCAGCAGCCGAGGACAGGGGGCTCAGCCCCAGCATTTT. Its protein product is CASSRGQGAQPQHF.

V usage is TRBV20-1 and J usage is TRBJ2-1; 13 positions match TRBD2. The CDR3 contains 18 residues. The V and J ends lost 0 bases and 1 base, in that order; junction bases with no gene match: 6. Germline V gene lookup returns CDR1 DFQATT and CDR2 SNEGSKA (reference sequence). CDR3 amino acids: CSARDRTSGRLSYNEQFF. CDR3 DNA sequence: TGCAGTGCTAGAGACCGGACTAGCGGGAGACTATCCTACAATGAGCAGTTCTTC.

This chain uses TRBV5-5 with TRBJ2-1, with 11 positions matching TRBD2. The trim removed 4 bases at V and 4 bases at J, leaving 4 bases unmatched. The germline CDR1 and CDR2 sequences are SGHKS and YYEKEE (reference sequence). The CDR3 covers 15 residues. The DNA for the CDR3 is TGTGCCAGCAGCCAAACTAGCGGGGGTTACAATGAGCAGTTCTTC. Protein sequence: CASSQTSGGYNEQFF.

This chain joins TRBV29-1 and TRBJ2-1, with D possibly being TRBD2 (6 bases). The CDR3 runs to 14 residues. Germline CDR1 and CDR2: SQVTM and ANQGSEA. V was shortened by 6 bases and J by 6 bases, with 18 bases between the two germline ends. The CDR3: CSVPRDWRGNEQFF. CDR3 sequence (DNA): TGCAGCGTCCCCCGGGACTGGAGAGGCAATGAGCAGTTCTTC.

This sequence joins TRBV2 and TRBJ1-5; TRBD1 is a possible D gene (5 bases). This CDR3 comprises 15 residues. Deletions cut 5 bases from V and 6 bases from J, with 17 bases between. Looked up from germline, CDR1 is SNHLY and CDR2 is FYNNEI. The CDR3: CASSSRRVGTQPQHF. The CDR3 DNA is TGTGCCAGCAGTTCCAGGCGCGTTGGGACTCAGCCCCAGCATTTT.

There are a few counts of this clonotype. The chain joins TRBV3-1 to TRBJ1-1; perhaps TRBD1 as D (5 bases). Trimming stripped 4 bases from V and 3 bases from J, with 12 bases between. The CDR3 runs to 14 residues. CDR1 is LGHDT and CDR2 is YNNKEL in the germline V gene (reference sequence). DNA of the CDR3: TGTGCCAGCAGCCTCAGGGCAGGGTACACTGAAGCTTTCTTT. Its translation is CASSLRAGYTEAFF.

In this sample, this clonotype turned up a few times. This chain links TRBV29-1 with TRBJ2-7; D is tentatively TRBD1 or TRBD2 (5 bases each). Trimming removed 3 bases at V and 4 bases at J, with 10 bases between. Per the germline V gene, CDR1 is SQVTM and CDR2 is ANQGSEA. The CDR3 runs 12 residues. The chain's CDR3 is CSVDRDGYEQYV. In DNA form, the CDR3 reads TGCAGCGTTGATAGGGACGGATACGAGCAGTACGTC.

This clonotype has a handful of counts. The rearrangement uses TRBV7-9 and TRBJ1-4; 8 nucleotides line up with TRBD1. J lost 7 bases, V lost 0 bases, and 7 bases had no gene match. This CDR3 is 16 amino acids long. The germline V gene encodes CDR1 SEHNR and CDR2 FQNEAQ (reference sequence). CDR3 nucleotide sequence: TGTGCCAGCAGCTTAGCCCCGGGACAGGAAGGTGAAAAACTGTTTTTT. This translates into CASSLAPGQEGEKLFF.

The chain is built from TRBV7-2 and TRBJ1-2; D is possibly TRBD1 (5 bases). Trimming stripped 3 bases from V and 5 bases from J, with 10 bases between. The CDR3 loop spans 13 amino acids. Germline-derived CDR1 and CDR2 are SGHTA and FQGNSA. This CDR3 is CASSFLQVYGYTF. DNA for the CDR3: TGTGCCAGCAGCTTTTTACAGGTGTATGGCTACACCTTC.

This clonotype has just a few counts. The genes are TRBV2 and TRBJ1-1; D not resolved. Between the trimmed V and J ends, which lost 4 bases and 7 bases, there was a span of 13 bases. The CDR3 totals 13 residues. Per the germline V gene, CDR1 is SNHLY and CDR2 is FYNNEI. The CDR3 spells CASSGKEVVEAFF. The CDR3 bases are TGTGCCAGCAGTGGCAAGGAAGTAGTTGAAGCTTTCTTT.

This clonotype was seen ten or more times. The chain couples TRBV7-9 to TRBJ2-4; TRBD1 matches 9 bases. V lost 4 bases to trimming and J lost 9 bases; unmatched junction nucleotides: 13. Germline lookup yields CDR1 SEHNR and CDR2 FQNEAQ (reference sequence). CDR3 length equals 16 residues. CDR3 sequence (DNA): TGTGCCAGCAGCTCCTCCCCGGACAGGGGTATGGTCATTCAGTACTTC. It codes for CASSSSPDRGMVIQYF.

This chain connects TRBV18 to TRBJ2-5; D remains ambiguous. Trimming removed 4 bases from V and 1 base from J, with 7 bases in between. Germline V gene lookup returns CDR1 KGHSH and CDR2 LQKENI. The CDR3 runs 13 residues. CDR3 DNA: TGTGCCAGCTCACAGGCCACCCAAGAGACCCAGTACTTC. Encoded protein: CASSQATQETQYF.

The chain is built from TRBV19 and TRBJ2-1; D gene uncertain. V lost 3 bases, J lost 0 bases, and 9 bases lay in between. In germline, CDR1 is LNHDA, CDR2 SQIVND (reference sequence). The CDR3 has 15 residues. The CDR3 nucleotides read TGTGCCAGTAGTATTAAGTATAGCTCCTACAATGAGCAGTTCTTC. This encodes CASSIKYSSYNEQFF.

The V and J genes are TRBV10-2 and TRBJ2-7, with 8 bases identical to TRBD2. The CDR3 runs 14 residues. From germline, CDR1 is WSHSY and CDR2 SAAADI. The J segment lost 0 bases and the V segment lost 5 bases, leaving 3 bases of the junction unmatched. As DNA, the CDR3 is TGCGCCAGCAGTAGCGGGAGCCCCTCCTACGAGCAGTACTTC. It is translated as CASSSGSPSYEQYF.

J is TRBJ2-7 and V is TRBV10-1; 8 bases map to TRBD2. V dropped 10 bases and J dropped 6; count of bases not matched to a gene: 2. This CDR3 has 10 amino acids. Germline V lookup: CDR1 WNHNN, CDR2 SYGVQD (reference sequence). CDR3 sequence reads: CATLAGEQYV. As DNA, the CDR3 is TGCGCCACCCTAGCGGGCGAGCAGTACGTC.

The table lists this clonotype with many counts. V usage is TRBV29-1 and J usage is TRBJ1-1; possible D gene TRBD1, 5 bases. V lost 3 bases to trimming and J lost 12 bases, with 14 bases between them. The germline V gene has CDR1 SQVTM and CDR2 ANQGSEA. This CDR3 comprises 11 residues. CDR3 amino acids: CSVEVGGRSFF. CDR3 in DNA: TGCAGCGTTGAGGTCGGGGGTAGATCTTTCTTT. Filled out from reference TRBV29-1 and TRBJ1-1, the complete variable domain reads SAVISQKPSRDICQRGTSLTIQCQVDSQVTMMFWYRQQPGQSLTLIATANQGSEATYESGFVIDKFPISRPNLTFSTLTVSNMSPEDSSIYLCSVEVGGRSFFGQGTRLTVV.

The V call is TRBV6-5, the J call TRBJ1-6; tentative D call: TRBD1 (5 bases). V was pared by 2 bases and J by 8 bases, with 10 bases between. Looked up from germline, CDR1 is MNHEY and CDR2 is SVGAGI. The CDR3 has 14 residues. The CDR3 is CASSYGGYDSPLHF. CDR3 DNA: TGTGCCAGCAGTTACGGGGGGTACGATTCACCCCTCCACTTT.

This clonotype was detected only a few times. The rearrangement links TRBV3-1 to TRBJ1-2; 9 bases fit TRBD1. Looked up from germline, CDR1 is LGHDT and CDR2 is YNNKEL (reference sequence). The CDR3 is 14 amino acids. Trimming cost V 1 base and J 7 bases; bases outside gene matches: 4. The CDR3 region is CASSQGTGVRGYTF. The CDR3 DNA sequence: TGTGCCAGCAGCCAAGGGACAGGGGTTCGTGGCTACACCTTC.

The sample holds a few counts of this clonotype. The chain carries TRBV10-1 and TRBJ1-1; the D gene is possibly TRBD1 (5 bases). The V and J ends lost 3 bases and 5 bases respectively, with 16 bases between them. Germline lookup yields CDR1 WNHNN and CDR2 SYGVQD (reference sequence). The CDR3 spans 15 residues. CDR3 in amino acids: CASSDVVGGSTEAFF. For the CDR3, the DNA is TGCGCCAGCAGTGACGTTGTTGGGGGATCTACTGAAGCTTTCTTT.

This clonotype has only a few counts. The chain uses TRBV4-2 and TRBJ1-4; D is undetermined. V was cut by 0 bases and J by 7 bases, with 18 bases left in between. The CDR3 contains 17 residues. Germline CDR1 is LGHNA and CDR2 is YNFKEQ. CDR3 sequence: CASSQDGVGGVREKLFF. CDR3 sequence (DNA): TGTGCCAGCAGCCAAGATGGCGTGGGAGGTGTTCGTGAAAAACTGTTTTTT.